These T cell receptor beta chains were read from a single sample in a study of response to subunit inactivated influenza vaccine. One entry per CDR3 protein results from TCRdb running MiXCR on the RT-PCR reads. This table has 700,000 to 900,000 distinct CDR3 sequences, approximately 22% appearing once. Sequencing used PBMCs from blood, obtained roughly 5 days after vaccination. These receptors all stem from a man aged 50-59 years who received an inactivated influenza vaccine. Both conserved end residues are trimmed from each CDR3. The order of the fields is clone size, V gene, CDR3 protein. Size is stated for part of the rows, as once, few or many counts, or as a class when the clone is expanded.

. | TRBV7-2 | ASSQTGWELF
. | TRBV5-1 | ASSLGQYNEKLF
. | TRBV29-1 | SVYKGSGRSNEQF
few | TRBV5-1 | ASSPVPLRTGSNEQF
few | TRBV29-1 | SVVGASAETQY
. | TRBV28 | ASSGNGLVDPGELF
few | TRBV20-1 | SAPDREHTEAF
. | TRBV6-2/TRBV6-3 | ASREGSGDSYNEQF
few | TRBV29-1 | SGGGGFSYGYT
few | TRBV7-9 | ASSLGAPSTGELF
few | TRBV12-3/TRBV12-4 | ASSLLAASYNEQF
. | TRBV7-3 | ASSLNGGLAAGTGELF
. | TRBV11-2 | ASSLLGLEQF
. | TRBV29-1 | SVRGSGTEAF
. | TRBV6-4 | ASSENGQGGGYT
few | TRBV20-1 | SASSGTGDEKLF
. | TRBV7-6 | ASSFPGGSSYNEQF
. | TRBV20-1 | SAGGIRGTQY
. | TRBV2 | ASEGDRVRNEQF
. | TRBV20-1 | SATSLSSYNEQF
few | TRBV7-9 | ASSRRGAGYNEQF
. | TRBV3-1 | ASSQDLLAGSYEQY
few | TRBV10-3 | AISHYLFTDTQY
. | TRBV11-3 | ASSLTRGGLADTQY
. | TRBV30 | AWMTDGTDTQY
. | TRBV3-1 | ASSQHGGGQGTEAF
. | TRBV6-2/TRBV6-3 | ASSYHRANTEAF
many | TRBV4-3 | ASSRGTSGSGQETQY
few | TRBV28 | ASSFRGGITDTQY
few | TRBV29-1 | SEGKGGSNEQF
. | TRBV13 | ASSAGQGGTEAF
. | TRBV20-1 | SARGRSGKLLDTQY
. | TRBV27 | ASNRRGSPLH
few | TRBV6-4 | ASSSSGTGTDTQY
few | TRBV20-1 | SAEDADEQY
many | TRBV20-1 | SARTGRTEAC
few | TRBV7-2 | ASSLARGQKIYGYT
few | TRBV21-1 | ASSKGQGGGEKLF
. | TRBV10-3 | AISRARSSYEQY